This T cell receptor beta chain was recovered during a study of CD8+ T cells in alopecia areata. Following RNA extraction, reverse transcription yielded cDNA that acted as the sequencing template. Assay used: immunoSEQ multiplex PCR; TCRdb lists only in-frame clones, some missing. The table includes roughly 150,000 clones, 50% to 60% detected once. It was from PBMCs that CD4+ and CD8+ T cells were sorted. CDR3 length equals 15 residues. The trim removed 3 bases at V and 3 bases at J, leaving 3 bases unmatched. From germline, CDR1 is MNHEY and CDR2 SVGAGI. Study conclusions and caveats: It was lesional scalp, especially alopecia totalis/universalis, that showed higher clonality than normal scalp. Sequencing of scalp tissue also captures the resident alphabeta T cells of normal skin.

This clone was detected only a few times. What it recognizes is unknown. This chain joins TRBV6-5 and TRBJ2-1; 9 nucleotides agree with TRBD2. Source material: CD4+ T cells sorted from blood. This TCR came from a human donor in good health. The CDR3 region has the DNA TGTGCCAGCAGTTATCAGCGGGGGGTCTACAATGAGCAGTTCTTC. This codes for CASSYQRGVYNEQFF.